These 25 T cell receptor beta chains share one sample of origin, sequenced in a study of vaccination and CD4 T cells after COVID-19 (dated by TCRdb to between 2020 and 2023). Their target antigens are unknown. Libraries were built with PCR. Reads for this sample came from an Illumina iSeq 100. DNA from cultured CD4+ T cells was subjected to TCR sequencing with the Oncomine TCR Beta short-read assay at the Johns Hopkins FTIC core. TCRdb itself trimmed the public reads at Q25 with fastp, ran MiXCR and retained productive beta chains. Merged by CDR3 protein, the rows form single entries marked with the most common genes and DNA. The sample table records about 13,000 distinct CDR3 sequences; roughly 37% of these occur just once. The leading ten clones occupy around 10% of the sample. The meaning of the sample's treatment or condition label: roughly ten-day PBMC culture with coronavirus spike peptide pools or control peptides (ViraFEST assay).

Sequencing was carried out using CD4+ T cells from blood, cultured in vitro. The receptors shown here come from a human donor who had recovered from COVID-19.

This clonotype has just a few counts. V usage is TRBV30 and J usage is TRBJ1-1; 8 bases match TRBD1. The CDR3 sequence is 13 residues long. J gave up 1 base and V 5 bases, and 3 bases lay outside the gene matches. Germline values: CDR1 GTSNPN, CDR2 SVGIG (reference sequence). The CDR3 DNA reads TGTGCCTGGTCCGGGACAGGGAACACTGAAGCTTTCTTT. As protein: CAWSGTGNTEAFF.

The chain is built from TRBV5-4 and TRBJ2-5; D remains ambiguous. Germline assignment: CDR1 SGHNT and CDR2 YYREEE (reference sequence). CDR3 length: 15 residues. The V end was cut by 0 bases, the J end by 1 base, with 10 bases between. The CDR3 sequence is CASSLAFRGQETQYF. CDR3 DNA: TGTGCCAGCAGCTTGGCCTTCCGCGGCCAAGAGACCCAGTACTTC.

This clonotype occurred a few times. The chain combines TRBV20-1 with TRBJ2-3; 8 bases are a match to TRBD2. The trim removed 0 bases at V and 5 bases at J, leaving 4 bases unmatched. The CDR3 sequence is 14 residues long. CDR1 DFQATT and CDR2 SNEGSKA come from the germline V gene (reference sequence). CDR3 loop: CSAREAGGVDTQYF. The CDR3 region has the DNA TGCAGTGCTAGAGAGGCGGGAGGAGTAGATACGCAGTATTTT.

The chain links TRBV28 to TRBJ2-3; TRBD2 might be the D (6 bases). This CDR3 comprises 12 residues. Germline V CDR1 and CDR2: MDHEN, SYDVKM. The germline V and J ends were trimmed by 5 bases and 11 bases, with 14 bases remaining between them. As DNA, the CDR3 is TGTGCCAGCAGTCCCCAGCGGGTTCAGCAGTATTTT. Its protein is CASSPQRVQQYF.

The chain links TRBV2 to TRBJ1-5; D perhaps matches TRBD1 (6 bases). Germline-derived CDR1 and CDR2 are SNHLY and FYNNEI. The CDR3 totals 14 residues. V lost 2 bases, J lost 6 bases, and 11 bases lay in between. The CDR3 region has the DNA TGTGCCAGCAGTGAAAAGGGAGGGGGTCAGCCCCAGCATTTT. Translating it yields CASSEKGGGQPQHF.

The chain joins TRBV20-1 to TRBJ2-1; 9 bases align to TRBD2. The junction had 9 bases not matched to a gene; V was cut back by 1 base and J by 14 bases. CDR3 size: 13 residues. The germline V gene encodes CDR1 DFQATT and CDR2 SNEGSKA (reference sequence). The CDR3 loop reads CSARGGSGRKEFF. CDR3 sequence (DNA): TGCAGTGCTAGAGGTGGGAGCGGGAGGAAGGAGTTCTTC.

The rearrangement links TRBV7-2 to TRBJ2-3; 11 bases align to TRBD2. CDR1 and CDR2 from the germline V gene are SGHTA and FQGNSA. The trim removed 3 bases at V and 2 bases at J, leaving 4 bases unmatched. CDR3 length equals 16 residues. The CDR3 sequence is CASSFTGLADTDTQYF. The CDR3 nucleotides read TGTGCCAGCAGCTTTACGGGACTAGCGGACACAGATACGCAGTATTTT.

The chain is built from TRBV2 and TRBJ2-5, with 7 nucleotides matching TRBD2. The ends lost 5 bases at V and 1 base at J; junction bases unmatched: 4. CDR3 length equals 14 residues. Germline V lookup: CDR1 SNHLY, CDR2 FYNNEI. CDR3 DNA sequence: TGTGCCAGCAGTACTAGCGTAACCCAAGAGACCCAGTACTTC. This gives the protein CASSTSVTQETQYF. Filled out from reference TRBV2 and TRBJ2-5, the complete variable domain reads EPEVTQTPSHQVTQMGQEVILRCVPISNHLYFYWYRQILGQKVEFLVSFYNNEISEKSEIFDDQFSVERPDGSNFTLKIRSTKLEDSAMYFCASSTSVTQETQYFGPGTRLLVL.

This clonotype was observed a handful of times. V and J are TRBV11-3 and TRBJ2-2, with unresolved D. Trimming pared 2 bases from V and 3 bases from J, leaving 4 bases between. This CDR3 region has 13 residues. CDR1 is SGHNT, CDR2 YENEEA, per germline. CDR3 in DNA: TGTGCCAGCAGCTTATCTCACACCGGGGAGCTGTTTTTT. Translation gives CASSLSHTGELFF.

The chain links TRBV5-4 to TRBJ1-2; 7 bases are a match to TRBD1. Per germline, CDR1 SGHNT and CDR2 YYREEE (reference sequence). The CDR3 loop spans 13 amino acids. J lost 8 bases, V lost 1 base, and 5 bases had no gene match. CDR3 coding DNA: TGTGCCAGCAGCTTGAAGGGGGCAGGGGGCTACACCTTC. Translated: CASSLKGAGGYTF. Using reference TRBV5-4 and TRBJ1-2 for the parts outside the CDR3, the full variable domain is ETGVTQSPTHLIKTRGQQVTLRCSSQSGHNTVSWYQQALGQGPQFIFQYYREEENGRGNFPPRFSGLQFPNYSSELNVNALELDDSALYLCASSLKGAGGYTFGSGTRLTVV.

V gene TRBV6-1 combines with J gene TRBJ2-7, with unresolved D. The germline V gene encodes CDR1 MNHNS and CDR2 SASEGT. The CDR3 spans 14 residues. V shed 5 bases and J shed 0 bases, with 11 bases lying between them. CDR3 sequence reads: CASSRFRSSYEQYF. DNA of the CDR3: TGTGCCAGCAGTCGATTCAGGAGCTCCTACGAGCAGTACTTC.

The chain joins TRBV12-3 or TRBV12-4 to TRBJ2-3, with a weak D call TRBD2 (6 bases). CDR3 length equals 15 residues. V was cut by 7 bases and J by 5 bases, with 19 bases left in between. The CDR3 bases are TGTGCCAGCACCCATTCTAGCGTGGGGGGAGATACGCAGTATTTT. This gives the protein CASTHSSVGGDTQYF.

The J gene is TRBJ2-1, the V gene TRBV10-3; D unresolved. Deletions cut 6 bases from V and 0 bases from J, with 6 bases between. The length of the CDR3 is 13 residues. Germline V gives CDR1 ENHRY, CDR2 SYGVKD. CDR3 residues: CAISAVSYNEQFF. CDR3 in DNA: TGTGCCATCAGCGCGGTCTCCTACAATGAGCAGTTCTTC.

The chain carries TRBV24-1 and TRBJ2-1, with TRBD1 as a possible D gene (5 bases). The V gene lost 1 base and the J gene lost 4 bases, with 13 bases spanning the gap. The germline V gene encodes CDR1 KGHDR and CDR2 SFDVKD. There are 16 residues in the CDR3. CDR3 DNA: TGTGCCACCAGTGATTTTTTACCAGACAGTTACAATGAGCAGTTCTTC. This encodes CATSDFLPDSYNEQFF.

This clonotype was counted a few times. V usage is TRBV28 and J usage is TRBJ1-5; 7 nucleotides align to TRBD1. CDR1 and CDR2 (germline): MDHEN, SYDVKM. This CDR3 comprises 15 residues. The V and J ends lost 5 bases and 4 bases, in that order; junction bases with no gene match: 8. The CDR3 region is CASSQSDRKNQPQHF. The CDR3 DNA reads TGTGCCAGCAGTCAATCGGACAGGAAGAATCAGCCCCAGCATTTT.

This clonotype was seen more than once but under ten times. CDR3 loop: CSANQATSNQPQHF. In DNA form, the CDR3 reads TGCAGTGCTAACCAGGCGACTAGCAATCAGCCCCAGCATTTT. The chain couples TRBV20-1 to TRBJ1-5; D is ambiguous. The ends were cut back, 4 bases at V and 0 bases at J, with 10 bases in the middle. The V gene's germline CDR1 is DFQATT and CDR2 SNEGSKA (reference sequence). The CDR3 covers 14 residues.

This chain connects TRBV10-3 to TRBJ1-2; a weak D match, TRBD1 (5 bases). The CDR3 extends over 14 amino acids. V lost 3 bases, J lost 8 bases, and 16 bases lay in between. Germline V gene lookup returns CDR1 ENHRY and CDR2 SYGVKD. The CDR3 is CAISETGTVGGYTF. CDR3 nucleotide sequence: TGTGCCATCAGTGAAACCGGGACTGTCGGGGGCTACACCTTC.

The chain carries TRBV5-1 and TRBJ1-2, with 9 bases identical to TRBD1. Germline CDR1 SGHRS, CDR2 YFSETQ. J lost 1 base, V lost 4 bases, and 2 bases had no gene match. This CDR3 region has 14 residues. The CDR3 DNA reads TGCGCCAGCAGCCCGACAGGGGGTAACTATGGCTACACCTTC. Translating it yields CASSPTGGNYGYTF.

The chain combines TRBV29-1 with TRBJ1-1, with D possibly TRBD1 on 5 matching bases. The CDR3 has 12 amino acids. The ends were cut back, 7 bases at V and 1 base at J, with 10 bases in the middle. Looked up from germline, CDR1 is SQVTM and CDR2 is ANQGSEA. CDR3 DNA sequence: TGCAGCGCCCGACAGTCGAACACTGAAGCTTTCTTT. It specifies CSARQSNTEAFF.

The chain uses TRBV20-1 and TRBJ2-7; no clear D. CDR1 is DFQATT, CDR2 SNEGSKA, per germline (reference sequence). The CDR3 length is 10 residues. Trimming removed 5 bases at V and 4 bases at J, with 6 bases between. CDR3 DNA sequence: TGCAGTGCTTCTCATTACGAGCAGTACTTC. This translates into CSASHYEQYF.

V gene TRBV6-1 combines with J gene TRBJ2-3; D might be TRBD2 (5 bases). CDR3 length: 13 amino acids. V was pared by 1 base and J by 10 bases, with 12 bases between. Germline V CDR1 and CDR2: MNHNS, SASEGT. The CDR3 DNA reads TGTGCCAGCAGTGAAGGAGGGCTAGTGGCGCAGTATTTT. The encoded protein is CASSEGGLVAQYF.

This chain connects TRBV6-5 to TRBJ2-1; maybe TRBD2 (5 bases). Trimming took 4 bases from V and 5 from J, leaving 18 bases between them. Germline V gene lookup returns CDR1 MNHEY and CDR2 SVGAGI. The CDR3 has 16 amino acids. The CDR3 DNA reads TGTGCCAGCAGTTTTCGGGCTAGCTCGGGAAACAATGAGCAGTTCTTC. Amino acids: CASSFRASSGNNEQFF.

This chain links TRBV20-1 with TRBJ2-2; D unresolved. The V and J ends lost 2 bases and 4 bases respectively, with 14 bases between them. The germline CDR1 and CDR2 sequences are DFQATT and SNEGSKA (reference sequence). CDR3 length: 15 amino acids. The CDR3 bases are TGCAGTGCTAGACGTGGGTTTGAGGCCACCGGGGAGCTGTTTTTT. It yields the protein CSARRGFEATGELFF.

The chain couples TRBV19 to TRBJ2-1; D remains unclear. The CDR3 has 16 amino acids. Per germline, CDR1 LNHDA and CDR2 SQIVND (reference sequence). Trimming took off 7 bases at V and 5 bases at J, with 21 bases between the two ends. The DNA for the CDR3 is TGTGCCAGTACCCCATTCTCTCCCATAAAGAACAATGAGCAGTTCTTC. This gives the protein CASTPFSPIKNNEQFF.

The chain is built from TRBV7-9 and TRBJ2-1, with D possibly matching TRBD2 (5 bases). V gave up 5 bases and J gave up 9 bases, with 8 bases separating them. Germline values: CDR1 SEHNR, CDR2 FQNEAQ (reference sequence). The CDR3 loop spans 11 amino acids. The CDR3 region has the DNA TGTGCCAGCAGCCGACTAATTGAGCAGTTCTTC. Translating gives CASSRLIEQFF.